This paragraph covers one T cell receptor beta chain sequence. The germline V gene encodes CDR1 SNHLY and CDR2 FYNNEI. Trimming pared 2 bases from V and 0 bases from J, leaving 5 bases between. The CDR3 runs to 14 residues. This record belongs to a study of control samples from healthy donors and cancer patients. Libraries were prepared by immunoSEQ multiplex PCR; TCRdb keeps only in-frame clonotypes and omits some of them. This sample carries some 150,000 clones, about 94% of them seen once, and the ten largest clones take roughly 2.3%. The rearrangement joins TRBV2 to TRBJ1-5, with D hard to call. The sequenced sample consisted of blood. The TCR was taken from a man aged 50-59 years in good health. The CDR3 loop reads CASSESVSNQPQHF. CDR3 nucleotide sequence: TGTGCCAGCAGTGAATCTGTTAGCAATCAGCCCCAGCATTTT. Filled out from reference TRBV2 and TRBJ1-5, the complete variable domain reads EPEVTQTPSHQVTQMGQEVILRCVPISNHLYFYWYRQILGQKVEFLVSFYNNEISEKSEIFDDQFSVERPDGSNFTLKIRSTKLEDSAMYFCASSESVSNQPQHFGDGTRLSIL.